The source of this TCR beta chain is a study of blood T cell repertoires in COVID-19. The data were produced by immunoSEQ multiplex PCR, yet TCRdb's version contains in-frame clones alone and is incomplete. Of 380,000 or so clones in the sample, roughly 86% were seen once. Which cohort a participant joined came from the clinical history participants gave. What was sequenced was PBMCs or T cells enriched from blood (not recorded which). The clonotype was recovered from a man aged 25 to 45 who had recovered from COVID-19.

The CDR3 spells CAWSVGSGTDTQYF. Written as DNA, the CDR3 is TGTGCCTGGAGTGTGGGGAGCGGCACAGATACGCAGTATTTT. The chain has TRBV30 and TRBJ2-3; D might be TRBD2 (5 bases). The length of the CDR3 is 14 residues. Germline CDR1 GTSNPN, CDR2 SVGIG (reference sequence). The germline V and J ends were trimmed by 0 bases and 1 base, with 8 bases remaining between them.